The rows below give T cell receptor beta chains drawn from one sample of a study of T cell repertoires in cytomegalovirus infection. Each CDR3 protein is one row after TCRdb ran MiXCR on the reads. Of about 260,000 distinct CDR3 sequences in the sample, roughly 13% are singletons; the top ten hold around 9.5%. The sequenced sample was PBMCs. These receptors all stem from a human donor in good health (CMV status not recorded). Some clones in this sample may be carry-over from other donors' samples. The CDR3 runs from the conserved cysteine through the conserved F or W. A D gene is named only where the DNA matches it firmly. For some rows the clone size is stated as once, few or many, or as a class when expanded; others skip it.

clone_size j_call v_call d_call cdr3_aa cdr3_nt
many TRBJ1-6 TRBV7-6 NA CASSRGGDYNSPLHF TGTGCCAGCAGCCGTGGGGGTGACTATAATTCACCCCTCCACTTT
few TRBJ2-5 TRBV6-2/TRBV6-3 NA CASSYSRTGQGTQYF TGTGCCAGCAGTTACTCACGAACAGGTCAAGGGACCCAGTACTTC
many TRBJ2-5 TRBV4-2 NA CASSQGLRQETQYF TGTGCCAGCAGCCAAGGACTACGCCAAGAGACCCAGTACTTC
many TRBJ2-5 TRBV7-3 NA CASSSVSQETQYF TGTGCCAGCAGCTCTGTCAGCCAAGAGACCCAGTACTTC
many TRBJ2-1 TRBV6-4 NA CASSPTGEGSYNEQFF TGTGCCAGCAGTCCAACAGGGGAGGGGTCCTACAATGAGCAGTTCTTC
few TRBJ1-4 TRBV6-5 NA CASMAGIATNEKLFF TGTGCCAGCATGGCGGGGATTGCAACTAATGAAAAACTGTTTTTT
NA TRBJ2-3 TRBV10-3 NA CAIREMGTDTQYF TGTGCCATCAGGGAGATGGGGACAGATACGCAGTATTTT
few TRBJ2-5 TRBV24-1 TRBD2 CATSVLAGGGETQYF TGTGCCACCAGTGTCCTAGCGGGAGGCGGAGAGACCCAGTACTTC
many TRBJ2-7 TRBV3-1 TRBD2 CASTTSGYYEQYF TGTGCCAGTACGACTAGCGGATACTACGAGCAGTACTTC
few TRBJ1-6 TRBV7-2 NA CASRSDPTGNSPLHF TGTGCCAGCAGATCCGACCCCACGGGCAATTCACCCCTCCACTTT
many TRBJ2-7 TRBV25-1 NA CASRQSYEQYF TGTGCCAGCAGGCAGTCCTACGAGCAGTACTTC
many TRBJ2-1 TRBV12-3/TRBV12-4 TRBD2 CASYRTSGIGEQFF TGTGCCAGCTACCGCACTAGCGGGATCGGTGAGCAGTTCTTC
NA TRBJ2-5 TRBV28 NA CASSYGGDRETQYF TGTGCCAGCAGCTACGGAGGGGATCGAGAGACCCAGTACTTC
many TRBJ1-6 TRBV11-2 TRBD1 CASSLWTGVGSLHF TGTGCCAGCAGCTTATGGACAGGGGTGGGGTCCCTCCACTTT
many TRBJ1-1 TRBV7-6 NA CASSPTGQRAEAFF TGTGCCAGCAGTCCTACAGGGCAACGGGCTGAAGCTTTCTTT
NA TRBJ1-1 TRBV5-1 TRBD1 CASSARQGTDTEAFF TGCGCCAGCAGCGCCCGACAGGGTACGGACACTGAAGCTTTCTTT
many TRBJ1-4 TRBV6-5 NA CASSRGRNNEKLFF TGTGCCAGCTCGAGGGGCCGGAATAATGAAAAACTGTTTTTT
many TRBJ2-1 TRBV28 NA CASSLLRGTYNEQFF TGTGCCAGCAGTTTATTACGGGGCACCTACAATGAGCAGTTCTTC
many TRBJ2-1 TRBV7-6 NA CASSLAGEYNEQFF TGTGCCAGCAGCTTGGCTGGGGAGTACAATGAGCAGTTCTTC
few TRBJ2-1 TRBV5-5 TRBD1 CASSLAGTGGFGEQFF TGTGCCAGCAGCTTGGCTGGGACAGGGGGCTTCGGAGAGCAGTTCTTC
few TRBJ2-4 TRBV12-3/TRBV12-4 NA CASSYGSDKNIQYF TGTGCCAGCAGTTACGGGAGTGACAAAAACATTCAGTACTTC
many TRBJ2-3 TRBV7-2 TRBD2 CASSLSSGNGVQNTQYF TGTGCCAGCAGCTTAAGTAGCGGGAATGGGGTTCAAAATACGCAGTATTTT
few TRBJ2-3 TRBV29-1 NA CSVEDAGLASSTDTQYF TGCAGCGTTGAAGATGCGGGGCTAGCGTCTAGCACAGATACGCAGTATTTT
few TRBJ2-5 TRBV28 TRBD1 CASNNPSGGPETQYF TGTGCCAGCAACAATCCTTCAGGGGGACCAGAGACCCAGTACTTC
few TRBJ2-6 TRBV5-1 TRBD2 CASSLFVGGVGANVLTF TGCGCCAGCAGCTTGTTCGTGGGAGGGGTTGGGGCCAACGTCCTGACTTTC
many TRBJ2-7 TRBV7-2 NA CASSLGGTPFF TGTGCCAGCAGCTTAGGTGGGACACCATTCTTC
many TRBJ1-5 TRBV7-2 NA CASSHDPPGNQPQHF TGTGCCAGCAGCCACGACCCCCCCGGCAATCAGCCCCAGCATTTT
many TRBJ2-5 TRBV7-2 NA CASSLVGVETQYF TGTGCCAGCAGCTTAGTAGGGGTCGAGACCCAGTACTTC
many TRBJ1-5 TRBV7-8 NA CASSTLEGGRQPQHF TGTGCCAGCAGCACCCTGGAGGGAGGGCGTCAGCCCCAGCATTTT